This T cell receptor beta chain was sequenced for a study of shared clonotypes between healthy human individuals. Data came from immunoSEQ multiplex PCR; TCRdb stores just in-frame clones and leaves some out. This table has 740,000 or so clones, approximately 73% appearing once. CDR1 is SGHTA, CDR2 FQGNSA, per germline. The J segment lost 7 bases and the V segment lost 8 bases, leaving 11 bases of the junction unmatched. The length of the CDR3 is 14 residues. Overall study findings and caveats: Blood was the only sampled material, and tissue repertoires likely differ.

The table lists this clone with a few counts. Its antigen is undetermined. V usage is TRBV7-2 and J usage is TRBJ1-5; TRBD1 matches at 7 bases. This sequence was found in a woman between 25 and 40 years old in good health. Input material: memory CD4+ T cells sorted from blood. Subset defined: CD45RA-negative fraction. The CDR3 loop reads CASGGQVVGQPQHF. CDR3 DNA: TGTGCCAGCGGAGGACAGGTGGTAGGCCAGCCCCAGCATTTT.